This T cell receptor (beta chain) was sequenced in a study of blood T cell repertoires in COVID-19. Study summary: PBMCs, B-cell-depleted T cells, or T cells were the source of the cDNA or gDNA that made up the material.

This study enrolled people aged about 18 to 100 from about two dozen US geographic areas. Recovered status applied to Cohort 3 donors who had two consecutive negative PCRs. It also applied to those with clearance or with symptom resolution. In its sample, this clone was seen a few times. In the original processing: Cell counts per sample came from amplifying reference gene primers. This table comes from immunoSEQ multiplex PCR, and its TCRdb copy is limited to in-frame clones, with some not included. From that table come the V and J calls and clone size; the DNA was used to work out D and trimming. This sample has 200,000 to 250,000 clones, with approximately 78% found just once. Trimming at V came to 0 bases and at J to 0 bases, leaving 5 bases not matched to a gene. The CDR3 has 16 amino acids. Germline assignment: CDR1 SGDLS and CDR2 YYNGEE.

The gene calls are TRBV9 and TRBJ1-1; 7 bases are a match to TRBD1. Sequencing was performed on PBMCs or T cells enriched from blood (not recorded which). This sequence originates from a man in his forties or fifties who had recovered from COVID-19. The chain's CDR3 is CASSVETGAMNTEAFF. CDR3 sequence (DNA): TGTGCCAGCAGCGTAGAAACAGGGGCTATGAACACTGAAGCTTTCTTT.